Following are 21 T cell receptor beta chains from one sample sequenced in a study of CD8 T cells in ankylosing spondylitis. One entry per CDR3 protein, called by TCRdb with MiXCR from the 5' RACE reads. The sample consists of 200,000 to 300,000 distinct CDR3 sequences, about 30% of them appearing once. Sequencing was done on a sample of blood, either unsorted or a sorted T cell fraction (not recorded which). These receptor sequences come from a male donor with ankylosing spondylitis or in good health (not recorded which).

The chain recombines TRBV12-3 or TRBV12-4 with TRBJ2-2; 9 positions match TRBD1. Unmatched junction bases numbered 9, after V lost 5 bases and J lost 5 bases. The CDR3 sequence is 16 residues long. The CDR3 is CASSPSGTGQTGELFF. The CDR3 DNA reads TGTGCCAGCAGTCCTTCCGGGACAGGGCAAACCGGGGAGCTGTTTTTT.

This clonotype occurred a few times. The chain carries TRBV27 and TRBJ2-7; 11 bases map to TRBD1. CDR1 is MNHEY and CDR2 is SMNVEV in the germline V gene (reference sequence). The trim removed 2 bases at V and 7 bases at J, leaving 10 bases unmatched. The CDR3 sequence is 16 residues long. The CDR3 loop is CASSLARTGGSSEQYF. In nucleotides, the CDR3 is TGTGCCAGCAGTTTAGCCCGGACAGGGGGCTCTTCAGAGCAGTACTTC.

This chain links TRBV12-3 or TRBV12-4 with TRBJ2-2; D uncertain. The CDR3 consists of 12 residues. V gave up 1 base and J gave up 7 bases, with 4 bases separating them. The CDR3 region is CASSLEGGELFF. CDR3 sequence (DNA): TGTGCCAGCAGTTTAGAGGGCGGGGAGCTGTTTTTT.

The chain recombines TRBV7-9 with TRBJ2-2; weak D call: TRBD2 (6 bases). Per germline, CDR1 SEHNR and CDR2 FQNEAQ (reference sequence). The CDR3 is 14 amino acids. V was trimmed by 5 bases and J by 6 bases, leaving 13 bases between them. CDR3 DNA sequence: TGTGCCAGCAGCAAGGGACTTAGCCCCGGGGAGCTGTTTTTT. It codes for CASSKGLSPGELFF. The full variable domain, with the rest looked up from reference TRBV7-9 and TRBJ2-2, is DTGVSQNPRHKITKRGQNVTFRCDPISEHNRLYWYRQTLGQGPEFLTYFQNEAQLEKSRLLSDRFSAERPKGSFSTLEIQRTEQGDSAMYLCASSKGLSPGELFFGEGSRLTVL.

V and J are TRBV6-5 and TRBJ2-7, with TRBD2 identical over 7 bases. This CDR3 is 14 amino acids long. With 0 bases clipped from V and 4 bases from J, the junction kept 3 bases outside the gene matches. CDR1 MNHEY and CDR2 SVGAGI come from the germline V gene. The CDR3 loop reads CASSYSDGGYEQYF. CDR3 DNA sequence: TGTGCCAGCAGTTACTCGGACGGGGGGTACGAGCAGTACTTC.

The V gene is TRBV25-1, the J gene TRBJ1-3; D gene unclear. CDR1 and CDR2 from the germline V gene are MGHDK and SYGVNS. The CDR3 runs to 14 residues. V lost 3 bases and J lost 1, with 7 bases in between. The CDR3 nucleotides read TGTGCCAGCAGTGACCCTCGATCTGGAAACACCATATATTTT. Translated, it gives CASSDPRSGNTIYF. Filled out from reference TRBV25-1 and TRBJ1-3, the complete variable domain reads EADIYQTPRYLVIGTGKKITLECSQTMGHDKMYWYQQDPGMELHLIHYSYGVNSTEKGDLSSESTVSRIRTEHFPLTLESARPSHTSQYLCASSDPRSGNTIYFGEGSWLTVV.

The table lists this clonotype with a few counts. The chain has TRBV6-1 and TRBJ2-5; 7 bases match TRBD1. V shed 6 bases, J shed 2 bases, and the junction held 3 bases outside the gene matches. The CDR3 spans 13 residues. Germline V gene sequence: CDR1 MNHNS, CDR2 SASEGT. As DNA, the CDR3 is TGTGCCAGCAGGAAGACAGGGCAAGAGACCCAGTACTTC. Protein product: CASRKTGQETQYF.

The V and J genes are TRBV20-1 and TRBJ2-1; 9 bases align to TRBD2. This CDR3 has 17 residues. V was clipped by 2 bases and J by 1 base; unmatched bases: 9. CDR1 is DFQATT and CDR2 is SNEGSKA in the germline V gene (reference sequence). CDR3 DNA sequence: TGCAGTGCTAGATGGCGCGGGGGGGCCGTTTCCTACAATGAGCAGTTCTTC. This codes for CSARWRGGAVSYNEQFF.

The chain is built from TRBV10-3 and TRBJ2-3, with 11 bases fitting TRBD2. The CDR3 consists of 14 residues. Germline CDR1 is ENHRY and CDR2 is SYGVKD. V lost 11 bases to trimming and J lost 0 bases; unmatched junction nucleotides: 4. CDR3 amino acids: CAAGTSGSTDTQYF. The DNA for the CDR3 is TGTGCCGCTGGGACTAGCGGAAGCACAGATACGCAGTATTTT.

The rearrangement links TRBV7-8 to TRBJ2-3; 15 nucleotides agree with TRBD2. Germline CDR1 is SGHVS and CDR2 is FQNEAQ. After removal of 4 bases from V and 5 bases from J, the junction contained 13 bases not matched to a gene. The CDR3 has 19 residues. Written as DNA, the CDR3 is TGTGCCAGCAGCTCCGGGACTAGCGGGGGGCTACCCGGGGGAGATACGCAGTATTTT. This gives the protein CASSSGTSGGLPGGDTQYF.

The table lists this clonotype with a count of one. V usage is TRBV7-6 and J usage is TRBJ2-7; 8 bases are a match to TRBD2. Germline lookup yields CDR1 SGHVS and CDR2 FNYEAQ. The CDR3 sequence is 16 residues long. V shed 6 bases, J shed 4 bases, and the junction held 14 bases outside the gene matches. The CDR3, as DNA: TGTGCCAGCAGTCTCGGGGGGGTGGGGGCTACATACGAGCAGTACTTC. This codes for CASSLGGVGATYEQYF.

This clonotype was found a few times. The chain employs TRBV20-1 and TRBJ2-7; 9 nucleotides line up with TRBD1. Germline CDR1 reads DFQATT; CDR2 reads SNEGSKA (reference sequence). The V and J ends lost 5 bases and 4 bases, in that order; junction bases with no gene match: 6. This CDR3 is 13 amino acids long. The CDR3 reads CSAEPGQGYEQYF. CDR3 sequence (DNA): TGCAGTGCTGAGCCGGGACAGGGTTACGAGCAGTACTTC.

The sample holds a few counts of this clonotype. The chain links TRBV6-2 or TRBV6-3 to TRBJ2-1; TRBD1 might be the D (6 bases). V lost 5 bases and J lost 4, with 18 bases in between. The CDR3 contains 16 residues. The germline V gene has CDR1 MNHEY and CDR2 SVGEGT. CDR3 loop: CASSGLRGPSYNEQFF. CDR3 nucleotide sequence: TGTGCCAGCAGTGGCCTCAGGGGCCCGTCGTACAATGAGCAGTTCTTC.

The V and J genes are TRBV20-1 and TRBJ2-2; possible D gene TRBD1, 5 bases. V shed 0 bases and J shed 5 bases, with 10 bases lying between them. The CDR3 extends over 14 amino acids. Germline-derived CDR1 and CDR2 are DFQATT and SNEGSKA (reference sequence). The CDR3 reads CSARDFRETGELFF. DNA for the CDR3: TGCAGTGCTAGAGACTTCAGGGAAACCGGGGAGCTGTTTTTT.

This clonotype was seen a handful of times. The rearrangement uses TRBV28 and TRBJ2-7; possibly TRBD1 for D (6 bases). Trimming left V 8 bases short and J 1 base short, with 15 bases between. This CDR3 comprises 14 residues. CDR1 and CDR2 from the germline V gene are MDHEN and SYDVKM. CDR3 nucleotide sequence: TGTGCCAGCCTCCCCAGGGGTCCGTCCTACGAGCAGTACTTC. Translation: CASLPRGPSYEQYF.

V is TRBV6-1 and J is TRBJ1-1; D remains ambiguous. Germline CDR1 reads MNHNS; CDR2 reads SASEGT. This CDR3 contains 13 residues. Deletions cut 6 bases from V and 10 bases from J, with 18 bases between. The DNA of the CDR3 is TGTGCCAGCAGCGACCCAGAGTTGGTTGGAGCTTTCTTT. Translating it yields CASSDPELVGAFF.

The rearrangement links TRBV10-3 to TRBJ2-1; 7 bases match TRBD2. Germline values: CDR1 ENHRY, CDR2 SYGVKD. This CDR3 comprises 15 residues. Trimming took 7 bases from V and 5 from J; bases not matched to a gene: 11. The CDR3: CAIMNGLDPNNEQFF. The CDR3 DNA reads as TGTGCCATCATGAACGGACTAGATCCTAACAATGAGCAGTTCTTC.

The chain uses TRBV28 and TRBJ1-2; maybe TRBD1 (6 bases). This CDR3 region has 15 residues. V gave up 9 bases and J gave up 0 bases, with 17 bases separating them. Germline V gene lookup returns CDR1 MDHEN and CDR2 SYDVKM. CDR3 in amino acids: CASTPGQQPNYGYTF. Written as DNA, the CDR3 is TGTGCCAGTACACCAGGACAGCAGCCTAACTATGGCTACACCTTC.

J is TRBJ1-6 and V is TRBV5-6; a weak D match, TRBD1 (6 bases). CDR3 length: 16 amino acids. Looked up from germline, CDR1 is SGHDT and CDR2 is YYEEEE. With 4 bases removed from V and 2 bases from J, the gap between germline ends came to 13 bases. Written as DNA, the CDR3 is TGTGCCAGCAGCGCTCCAGGGGAAGCCTATAATTCACCCCTCCACTTT. Translating it yields CASSAPGEAYNSPLHF. Together with reference TRBV5-6 and TRBJ1-6, the CDR3 gives the full variable domain: DAGVTQSPTHLIKTRGQQVTLRCSPKSGHDTVSWYQQALGQGPQFIFQYYEEEERQRGNFPDRFSGHQFPNYSSELNVNALLLGDSALYLCASSAPGEAYNSPLHFGNGTRLTVT.

This rearrangement joins TRBV10-2 to TRBJ2-3; the match to TRBD2 covers 10 bases. Germline V gives CDR1 WSHSY, CDR2 SAAADI. This CDR3 comprises 18 residues. V was pared by 3 bases and J by 3 bases, with 12 bases of the junction left unmatched. The CDR3, as DNA: TGCGCCAGCAGTGATGTTCGACTAGCGGGCCGGACGACAGATACGCAGTATTTT. Protein product: CASSDVRLAGRTTDTQYF.

This clonotype was picked up a small number of times. In DNA form, the CDR3 reads TGCAGCGTTCAGAGCTATGGCTACACCTTC. Translating gives CSVQSYGYTF. The rearrangement uses TRBV29-1 and TRBJ1-2; D not certain. Deletions cut 5 bases from V and 4 bases from J, with 5 bases between. CDR3 length: 10 amino acids. Germline-derived CDR1 and CDR2 are SQVTM and ANQGSEA.